This T cell receptor (beta chain) was identified in a study of T cell changes during pregnancy in multiple sclerosis. Germline CDR1 and CDR2: SGDLS and YYNGEE. J lost 4 bases, V lost 4 bases, and 2 bases had no gene match. This CDR3 has 13 residues. Clones were read by immunoSEQ multiplex PCR, and TCRdb kept only the in-frame ones, dropping some. The profile covers 50,000 to 65,000 clones, with 90% to 95% appearing a single time and approximately 3.4% taken by the ten largest. The J gene is TRBJ2-7, the V gene TRBV9; 10 bases fit TRBD1. The receptor comes from a female donor with multiple sclerosis, enrolled in a pregnancy study. The source was CD8+ T cells from peripheral blood mononuclear cells, collected in the second trimester of pregnancy. Here the CDR3 DNA reads TGTGCCAGCAGCCCGGGACAGGGGTACGAGCAGTACTTC. It translates to CASSPGQGYEQYF. Full variable domain (missing parts from reference TRBV9 and TRBJ2-7): DSGVTQTPKHLITATGQRVTLRCSPRSGDLSVYWYQQSLDQGLQFLIQYYNGEERAKGNILERFSAQQFPDLHSELNLSSLELGDSALYFCASSPGQGYEQYFGPGTRLTVT.